This T cell receptor beta chain was recovered during a study of cytomegalovirus exposure and HLA in healthy donors. The study, taken as a whole, reports: Cytomegalovirus association was assigned to more than 150 TCR beta chains. Among TCR sequences, most were rare, though some public TCRs appeared in many donors.

On this clone itself: What it binds is not known.

The CDR3 covers 14 residues. The germline V gene encodes CDR1 MNHNS and CDR2 SASEGT. J lost 16 bases, V lost 3 bases, and 6 bases had no gene match. Profiled with immunoSEQ multiplex PCR; TCRdb holds only in-frame clones, not every one. The table includes 110,000 or so clones, around 88% detected once. The chain has TRBV6-1 and TRBJ2-1, with 16 bases aligning to TRBD2. The receptor was isolated from a man aged 18 to 29 in good health and CMV-seronegative. Sequencing input: PBMCs. The CDR3 DNA reads as TGTGCCAGCAGTGAGACCGGGACTAGCGGGAGGGTATTCTTC. Its translation is CASSETGTSGRVFF.